This TCR beta chain was identified during a study of cytomegalovirus exposure and HLA in healthy donors (dated 2017 in TCRdb). General notes on the study: An earlier analysis of several hundred of the donors reported about 300 Gb of sequence data and 117 million unique TCR beta sequences obtained from roughly 170 million T cells. About 320 gigabases of sequencing data and tens of millions of unique TCR sequences were included in an early release covering over 600 HLA-typed donors. The genetic ancestry cluster associated with self-reported Caucasian donors included roughly 84% of the approximately 430 genotyped donors. The aim of the study was to test whether cataloging public T cell receptors could identify signatures of past pathogen exposure. The study profiled the T cell repertoires of about 640 subjects by immunosequencing and related them to cytomegalovirus serostatus. A separate validation cohort of 100 to 150 different subjects was used in addition to the 666-subject first cohort. To predict cytomegalovirus infection status, the study brought together high-throughput TCR immunosequencing, statistical association of individual TCRs with disease status, and machine learning. A later analysis re-examined previously published TCR beta repertoires from 500 to 700 donors and added high-resolution HLA genotyping to investigate patterns of TCR occurrence. The later analysis used no new phenotypic data to find candidate immune exposures, relying instead on TCR beta sequences and their occurrence across donors. An earlier analysis of 500 to 650 of the donors applied high-throughput TCR beta sequencing to assess whether each TCR beta V gene segment acted as functional or pseudogenic. Donor age, sex, ethnicity and CMV serostatus were compiled alongside the repertoire data. Genome-wide SNP genotypes for about 65% of the 666 donors were used in a later genetic analysis, which treated that subset as a discovery cohort. All discovery cohort repertoires had been generated using a single sequencing platform. Both class I and class II loci were covered by HLA typing, at four-digit resolution. The number of donors typed differed by locus, with roughly 620-640 for A, B, C, DRB1 and DQB1, over 500 for DQA1, over 600 for DPA1, and some 450 for DPB1. Five DR-DQ haplotypes were treated as single units for association and clustering because of strong linkage in the cohort. Among some 400 genotyped donors of the cohort, an average of around 220,000 unique TCR beta nucleotide sequences was sequenced per donor, of which about 20% were non-productive. The investigation overall reported the following: For the cohort, immune exposure information was limited to CMV serostatus. Sequencing depth was assumed to be roughly uniform across donors in the presence/absence analyses, though that assumption may not hold. Linkage disequilibrium might explain the correlated functional status among segregating V segments, but an unknown experimental factor could not be ruled out. A later analysis found that HLA-associated TCR beta chains were more clonally expanded and had lower generation probabilities than equally common non-associated chains. When HLA alleles, especially DR and DQ, strongly co-occurred, TCR associations were difficult to assign to individual alleles. According to a later analysis, most CMV-associated TCR beta chains appeared to be HLA-restricted, and the HLA associations seemed to be driven largely by CMV exposure. HLA typing was unavailable for some donors at each locus, so association tests used only the typed subset. The 87-base-pair reads could not distinguish some IMGT-functional V segments, including TRBV6-2 and TRBV6-3, so those segments were excluded. Several of the top co-occurrence clusters appeared to be linked to parvovirus B19, influenza, CMV and Epstein-Barr virus, according to a later analysis. A later genetic analysis associated a missense DCLRE1C variant with V-gene and J-gene trimming of TCR beta chains, and an independent cohort replicated the association. In vitro tests confirmed that three of the cytomegalovirus-associated TCR beta chains recognize cytomegalovirus antigens. In this cohort, only TCR beta chains were sequenced, and detectable features were limited by the absence of alpha or paired-chain data. In the study, around 150 TCR beta chains were listed as associated with cytomegalovirus. Because counts were too low, about 18 rarely observed V segments, including chromosome 9 orphons, were left out of the earlier analysis of a few hundred of the donors. A cluster of highly shared sequence variants was judged likely to represent a technical artifact of the sequencing pipeline. Across donors, most TCR sequences were observed very rarely, whereas some public TCRs were present in many individuals. In an earlier analysis of approximately 600 of the donors, most TCR beta V segments were observed in productive rearrangements about 87% or about 30% of the time, broadly matching IMGT annotations. In both the original and validation cohorts, the classifier was reported to diagnose cytomegalovirus status with high specificity and sensitivity. The authors suggested that the approach could potentially be generalized to other disease states and immunological phenotypes. Specific HLA alleles were associated with 15,000 to 20,000 TCR beta sequences at a false discovery rate of 0.05 in a later analysis. A further reported finding was that TCR beta sequences accurately predicted the HLA-A and HLA-B alleles for most subjects in the first cohort. Compared with the 666-donor mean, donors in an Asian-associated ancestry cluster had fewer N-insertions in productive TCRs, according to a later genetic analysis. In a later analysis, TCR association rates were found to vary across HLA loci, with the most associated TCRs seen for DRB1 alleles and the fewest for HLA-C alleles.

The library relied on the immunoSEQ multiplex PCR assay. The multiplex PCR relied on a mix of 60 forward primers for TCR Vbeta segments and 13 reverse primers for TCR Jbeta segments. The CDR3 region of rearranged TCR beta genes was amplified from genomic DNA by a multiplex PCR assay. The Illumina HiSeq System was used to sequence the amplified TCR beta libraries as 87-base-pair reads. The paper's processing steps were these. A later analysis tallied 80 million to 95 million unique TCR beta chains across the 700 or so repertoires, and approximately 11 million of those chains were shared by two or more donors. A nearest-neighbor algorithm error-corrected the raw reads and collapsed the reads into unique sequences, merging closely related sequences to remove PCR and sequencing errors. To assign V, D and J gene segments, CDR3 sequences were aligned to IMGT reference sequences. For a sequence to be retained, at least a six-nucleotide match to both a V gene segment and a J gene segment was required. A rearrangement was called productive if the CDR3 had no stop codons and remained in frame with V and J, and every other rearrangement was called non-productive. Following IMGT convention, CDR3 was defined as the stretch from the second conserved V-encoded cysteine to the conserved J-encoded phenylalanine. In an earlier analysis of 587 of the donors, sequences lacking an unambiguous match to a single V gene segment were excluded. An earlier analysis of over 450 of the donors classified V segments as functional when productive rearrangements were above 56.7% and as segregating when the standard deviation between donors was above 5%. A statistical classification framework was built to diagnose cytomegalovirus status from the catalog of TCR beta chain sequences. A later analysis assigned V and J genes by comparing TCR nucleotide sequences with IMGT/GENE-DB human TR gene sequences. Using the TCRdist pipeline, a later analysis assigned CDR3 sequences along with most-parsimonious VDJ recombination scenarios. In a later analysis, each TCR beta chain was defined by its CDR3 amino acid sequence together with its V-gene family, and reads lacking a unique V-gene family were excluded. As a way to deal with suspected cross-contamination and a sequencing artifact, a later analysis dropped 450 to 600 nucleotide sequences that were highly shared and had low generation probability. In a later analysis, a clonal expansion index for each public chain was calculated from normalized within-repertoire ranks of inferred template counts. In a later analysis, generation probabilities were computed with a VDJ recombination model fitted to out-of-frame rearrangements, and the resulting probabilities were checked against IGoR. In a later analysis, TCR-TCR, TCR-HLA and TCR-CMV co-occurrence was scored with hypergeometric tests, and a repertoire-size bias correction was applied to TCR pairs. In a later analysis, false discovery rates were estimated by permuting HLA or CMV assignments 20 times. In a later analysis, co-occurring TCRs were grouped using DBSCAN, with TCRdist sequence similarity added in when clustering inside HLA-allele-positive subsets. Repertoires with fewer than 30,000 or more than 120,000 public chains were left out of co-occurrence clustering, as were five repertoires with anomalous nucleotide sharing. TCRdb carries this immuneACCESS record with in-frame sequences only. Its versions omit some clonotypes, under half of them owing to an unresolved V gene in the studies checked, with the rest unexplained. Clonal size and the V and J genes are those of that table, whereas D and trimming came from the DNA. A total of 140,000 to 150,000 clones appear in this sample, almost 80% of them only once. In total, the top ten clones hold 1.5% to 2% of the sample.

The CDR3 sequence holds 16 residues, the cysteine and phenylalanine included. Only the CDR3 DNA is retained, 48 bases long and in frame from the first base. CDR1 SGHDT and CDR2 YYEEEE were looked up in the germline V gene. V gives up 3 bases and J gives up 0 bases, and the segment between their germline ends measures 12 bases. Worth noting for this clone: Its specific antigen is unknown. No much larger clonotype is one base removed from it; base qualities were not supplied.

The cohort was made up of about 610 healthy bone marrow donors. Cohort members were all nominally healthy when sampled, although unrecorded immune exposures were likely present. The donor tested CMV seronegative and was one of the 352 seronegative cohort members. A peripheral blood sample was collected from each donor, and TCR beta sequencing was performed on peripheral blood mononuclear cells. Genomic DNA was extracted from the blood cell samples with the Qiagen DNeasy Blood Extraction Kit. Source material: PBMCs. The rearranged segments are TRBV5-6 and TRBJ2-2, with the D gene not confidently named. This receptor was identified in a young woman in good health and CMV-seronegative. CDR3 loop: CASSSTSNSNTGELFF. The sequenced DNA: TGTGCCAGCAGCTCGACATCTAATTCGAACACCGGGGAGCTGTTTTTT.